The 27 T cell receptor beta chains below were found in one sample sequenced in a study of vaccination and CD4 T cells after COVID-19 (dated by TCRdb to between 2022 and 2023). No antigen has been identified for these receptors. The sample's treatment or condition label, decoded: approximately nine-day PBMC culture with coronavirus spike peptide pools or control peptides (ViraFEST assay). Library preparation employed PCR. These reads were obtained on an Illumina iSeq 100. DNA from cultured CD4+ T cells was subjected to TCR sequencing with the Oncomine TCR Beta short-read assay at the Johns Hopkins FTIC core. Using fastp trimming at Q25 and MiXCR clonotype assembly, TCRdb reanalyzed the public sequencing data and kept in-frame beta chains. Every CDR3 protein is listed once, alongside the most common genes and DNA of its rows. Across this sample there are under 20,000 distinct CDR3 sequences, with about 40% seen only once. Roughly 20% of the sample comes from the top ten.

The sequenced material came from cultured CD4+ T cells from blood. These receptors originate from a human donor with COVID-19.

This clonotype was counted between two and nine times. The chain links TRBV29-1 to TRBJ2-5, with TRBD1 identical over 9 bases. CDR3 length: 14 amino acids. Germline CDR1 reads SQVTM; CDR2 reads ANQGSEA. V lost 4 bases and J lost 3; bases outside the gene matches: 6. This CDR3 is CSVGVGTGKETQYF. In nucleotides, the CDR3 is TGCAGCGTTGGGGTGGGGACAGGGAAAGAGACCCAGTACTTC.

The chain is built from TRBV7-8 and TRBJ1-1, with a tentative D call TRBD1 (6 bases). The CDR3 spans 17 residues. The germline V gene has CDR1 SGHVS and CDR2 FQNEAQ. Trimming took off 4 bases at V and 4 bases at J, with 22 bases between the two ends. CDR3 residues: CASSSDFTGTLVTEAFF. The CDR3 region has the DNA TGTGCCAGCAGCTCCGACTTTACAGGGACTTTGGTCACTGAAGCTTTCTTT. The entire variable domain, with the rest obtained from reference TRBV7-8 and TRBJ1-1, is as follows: GAGVSQSPRYKVAKRGQDVALRCDPISGHVSLFWYQQALGQGPEFLTYFQNEAQLDKSGLPSDRFFAERPEGSVSTLKIQRTQQEDSAVYLCASSSDFTGTLVTEAFFGQGTRLTVV.

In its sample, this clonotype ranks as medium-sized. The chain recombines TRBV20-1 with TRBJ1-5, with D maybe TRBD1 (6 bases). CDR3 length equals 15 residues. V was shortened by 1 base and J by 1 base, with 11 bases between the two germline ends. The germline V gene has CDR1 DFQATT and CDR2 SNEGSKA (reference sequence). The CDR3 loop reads CSARAPDRSNQPQHF. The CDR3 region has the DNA TGCAGTGCTAGAGCCCCTGACAGGAGCAATCAGCCCCAGCATTTT.

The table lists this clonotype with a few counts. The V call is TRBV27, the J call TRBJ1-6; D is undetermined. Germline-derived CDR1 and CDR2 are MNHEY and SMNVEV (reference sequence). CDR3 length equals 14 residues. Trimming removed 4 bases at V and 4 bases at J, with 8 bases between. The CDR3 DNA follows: TGTGCCAGCAGTTCCCGACAATATAATTCACCCCTCCACTTT. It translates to CASSSRQYNSPLHF.

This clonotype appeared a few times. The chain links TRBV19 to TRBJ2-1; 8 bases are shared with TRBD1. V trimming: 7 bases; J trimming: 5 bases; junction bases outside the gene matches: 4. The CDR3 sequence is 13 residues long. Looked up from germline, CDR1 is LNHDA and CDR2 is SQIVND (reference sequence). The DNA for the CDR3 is TGTGCCAGTAAGAGACAGGGGCACAATGAGCAGTTCTTC. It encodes CASKRQGHNEQFF. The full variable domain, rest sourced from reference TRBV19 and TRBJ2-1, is DGGITQSPKYLFRKEGQNVTLSCEQNLNHDAMYWYRQDPGQGLRLIYYSQIVNDFQKGDIAEGYSVSREKKESFPLTVTSAQKNPTAFYLCASKRQGHNEQFFGPGTRLTVL.

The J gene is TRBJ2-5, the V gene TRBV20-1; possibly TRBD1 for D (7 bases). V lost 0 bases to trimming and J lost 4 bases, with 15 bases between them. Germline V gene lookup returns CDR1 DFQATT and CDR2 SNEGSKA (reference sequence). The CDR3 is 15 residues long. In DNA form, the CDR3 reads TGCAGTGCTAGAGAAATGGAGGGGGCGCGAGAGACCCAGTACTTC. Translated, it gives CSAREMEGARETQYF.

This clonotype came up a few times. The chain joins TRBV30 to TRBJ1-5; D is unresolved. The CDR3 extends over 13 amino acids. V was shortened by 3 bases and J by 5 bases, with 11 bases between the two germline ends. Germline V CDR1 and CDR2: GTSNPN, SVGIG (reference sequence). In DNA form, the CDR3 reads TGTGCCTGGAGCGCGGACGGGGATCAGCCCCAGCATTTT. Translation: CAWSADGDQPQHF. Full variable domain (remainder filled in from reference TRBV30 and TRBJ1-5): SQTIHQWPATLVQPVGSPLSLECTVEGTSNPNLYWYRQAAGRGLQLLFYSVGIGQISSEVPQNLSASRPQDRQFILSSKKLLLSDSGFYLCAWSADGDQPQHFGDGTRLSIL.

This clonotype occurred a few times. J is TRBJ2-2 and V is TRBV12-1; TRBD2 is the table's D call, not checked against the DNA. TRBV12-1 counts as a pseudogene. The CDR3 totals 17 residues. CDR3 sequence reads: CASSASGTSGAYGELFF. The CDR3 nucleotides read TGTGCCAGCAGCGCTTCCGGGACTAGCGGGGCCTACGGGGAGCTGTTTTTT.

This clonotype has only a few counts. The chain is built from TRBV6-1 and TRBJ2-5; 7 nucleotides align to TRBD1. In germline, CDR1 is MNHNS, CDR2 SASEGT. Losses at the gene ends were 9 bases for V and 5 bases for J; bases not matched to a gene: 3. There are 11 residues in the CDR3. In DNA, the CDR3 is TGTGCCAGTACAGGGGTCGAGACCCAGTACTTC. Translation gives CASTGVETQYF.

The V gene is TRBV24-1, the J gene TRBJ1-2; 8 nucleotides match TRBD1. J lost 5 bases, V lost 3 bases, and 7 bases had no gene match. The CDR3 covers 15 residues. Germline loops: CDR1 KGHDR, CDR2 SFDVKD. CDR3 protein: CATSDPGQGGYGYTF. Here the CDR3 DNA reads TGTGCCACCAGTGATCCCGGACAGGGAGGGTATGGCTACACCTTC.

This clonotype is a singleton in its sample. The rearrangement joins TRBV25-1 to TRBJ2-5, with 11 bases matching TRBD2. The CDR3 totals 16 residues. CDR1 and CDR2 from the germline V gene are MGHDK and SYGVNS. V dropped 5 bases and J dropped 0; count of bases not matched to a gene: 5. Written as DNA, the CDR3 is TGTGCCAGCAGTCTAGCGGGGGGCGCGTACCAAGAGACCCAGTACTTC. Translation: CASSLAGGAYQETQYF.

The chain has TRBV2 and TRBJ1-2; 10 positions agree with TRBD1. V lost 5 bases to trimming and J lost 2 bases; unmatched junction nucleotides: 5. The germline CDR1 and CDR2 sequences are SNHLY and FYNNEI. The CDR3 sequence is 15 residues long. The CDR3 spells CASSSRDRGNYGYTF. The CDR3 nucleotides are TGTGCCAGCAGTTCCAGGGACAGGGGAAACTATGGCTACACCTTC.

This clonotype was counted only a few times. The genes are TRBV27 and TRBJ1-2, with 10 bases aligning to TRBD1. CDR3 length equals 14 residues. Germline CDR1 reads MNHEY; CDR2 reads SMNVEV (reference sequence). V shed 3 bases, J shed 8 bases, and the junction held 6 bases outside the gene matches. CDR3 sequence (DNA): TGTGCCAGCAGTTTTAGGGGACAGGGGAACGGCTACACCTTC. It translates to CASSFRGQGNGYTF.

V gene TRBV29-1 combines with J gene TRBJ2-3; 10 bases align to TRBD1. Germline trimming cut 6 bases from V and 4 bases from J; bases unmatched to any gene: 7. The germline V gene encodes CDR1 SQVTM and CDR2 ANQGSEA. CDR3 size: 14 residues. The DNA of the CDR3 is TGCAGCGTCGCAGACAGGGGGCCCGCAGATACGCAGTATTTT. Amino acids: CSVADRGPADTQYF.

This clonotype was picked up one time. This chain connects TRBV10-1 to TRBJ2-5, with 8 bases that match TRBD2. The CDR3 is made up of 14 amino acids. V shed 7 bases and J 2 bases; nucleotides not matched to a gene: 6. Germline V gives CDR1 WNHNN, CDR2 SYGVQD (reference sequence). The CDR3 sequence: CASNFGLAQETQYF. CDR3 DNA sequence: TGCGCCAGCAATTTTGGACTAGCTCAAGAGACCCAGTACTTC.

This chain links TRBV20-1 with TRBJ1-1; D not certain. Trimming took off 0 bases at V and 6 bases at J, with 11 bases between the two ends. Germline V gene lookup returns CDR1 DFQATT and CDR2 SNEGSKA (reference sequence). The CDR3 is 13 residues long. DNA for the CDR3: TGCAGTGCTAGAGATGCGGGCGGCTCTGAAGCTTTCTTT. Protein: CSARDAGGSEAFF.

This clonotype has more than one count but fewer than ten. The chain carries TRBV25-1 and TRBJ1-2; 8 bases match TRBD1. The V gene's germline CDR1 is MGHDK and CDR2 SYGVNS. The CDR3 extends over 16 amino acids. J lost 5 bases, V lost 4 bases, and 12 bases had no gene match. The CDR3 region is CASSGGQGRGGYGYTF. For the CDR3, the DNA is TGTGCCAGCAGTGGCGGACAGGGCAGAGGGGGTTATGGCTACACCTTC.

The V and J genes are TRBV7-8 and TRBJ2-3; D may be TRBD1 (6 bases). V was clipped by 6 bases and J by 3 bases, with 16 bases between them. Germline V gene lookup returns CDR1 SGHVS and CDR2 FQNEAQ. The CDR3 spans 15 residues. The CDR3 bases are TGTGCCAGCAGACGGACAGCCGGCTTTACAGATACGCAGTATTTT. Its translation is CASRRTAGFTDTQYF.

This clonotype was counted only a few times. The CDR3 bases are TGCAGTGCTCCCCCTCCTAGCGGGTCCAGCTCTGGGGCCAACGTCCTGACTTTC. It yields the protein CSAPPPSGSSSGANVLTF. This sequence joins TRBV20-1 and TRBJ2-6; 8 nucleotides line up with TRBD2. V was clipped by 5 bases and J by 0 bases; unmatched bases: 12. Germline V gives CDR1 DFQATT, CDR2 SNEGSKA (reference sequence). This CDR3 has 18 amino acids.

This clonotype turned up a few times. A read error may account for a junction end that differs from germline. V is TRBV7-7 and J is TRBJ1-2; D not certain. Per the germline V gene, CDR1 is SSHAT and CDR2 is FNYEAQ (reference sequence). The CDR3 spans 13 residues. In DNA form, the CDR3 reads TGTGCTAGCAGCTCTAGCAAAGGCTATGGCTACACCTTC. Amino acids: CASSSSKGYGYTF.

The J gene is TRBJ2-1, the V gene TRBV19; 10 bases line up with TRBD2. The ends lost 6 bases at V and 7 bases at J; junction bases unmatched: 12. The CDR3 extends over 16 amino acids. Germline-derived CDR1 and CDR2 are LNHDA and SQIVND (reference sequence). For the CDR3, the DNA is TGTGCCAGTAGCCTTCTAGCGGGGGATATTGTGAATGAGCAGTTCTTC. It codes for CASSLLAGDIVNEQFF. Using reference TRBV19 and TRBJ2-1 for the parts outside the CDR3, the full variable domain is DGGITQSPKYLFRKEGQNVTLSCEQNLNHDAMYWYRQDPGQGLRLIYYSQIVNDFQKGDIAEGYSVSREKKESFPLTVTSAQKNPTAFYLCASSLLAGDIVNEQFFGPGTRLTVL.

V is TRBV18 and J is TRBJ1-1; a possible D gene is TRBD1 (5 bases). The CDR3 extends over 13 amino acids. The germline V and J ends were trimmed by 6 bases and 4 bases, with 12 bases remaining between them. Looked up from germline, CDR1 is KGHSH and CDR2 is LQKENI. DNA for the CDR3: TGTGCCAGCTCCATAAACAGGTTCACTGAAGCTTTCTTT. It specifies CASSINRFTEAFF.

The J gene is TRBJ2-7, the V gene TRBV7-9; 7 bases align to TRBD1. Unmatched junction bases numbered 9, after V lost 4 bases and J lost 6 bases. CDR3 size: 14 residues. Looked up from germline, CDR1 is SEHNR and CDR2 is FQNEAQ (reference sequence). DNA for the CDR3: TGTGCCAGCAGCTCCGGGACAGAGAAGCTCGAGCAGTACTTC. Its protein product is CASSSGTEKLEQYF.

CDR3 in DNA: TGTGCCAGCAGCTTAGGAGGGGGATACACAGATACGCAGTATTTT. Its protein is CASSLGGGYTDTQYF. The chain combines TRBV11-2 with TRBJ2-3; tentatively, D is TRBD1 (6 bases). This CDR3 contains 15 residues. Germline V gene data show CDR1 as SGHAT and CDR2 as FQNNGV. V was shortened by 1 base and J by 2 bases, with 10 bases between the two germline ends. The whole variable domain, remainder taken from reference TRBV11-2 and TRBJ2-3, is EAGVAQSPRYKIIEKRQSVAFWCNPISGHATLYWYQQILGQGPKLLIQFQNNGVVDDSQLPKDRFSAERLKGVDSTLKIQPAKLEDSAVYLCASSLGGGYTDTQYFGPGTRLTVL.

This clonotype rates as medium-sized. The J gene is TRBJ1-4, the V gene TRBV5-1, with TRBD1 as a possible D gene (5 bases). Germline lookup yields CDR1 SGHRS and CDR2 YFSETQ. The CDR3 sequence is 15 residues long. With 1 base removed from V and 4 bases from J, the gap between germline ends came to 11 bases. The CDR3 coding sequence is TGCGCCAGCAGCTTGTGGGGACGGATTAATGAAAAACTGTTTTTT. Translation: CASSLWGRINEKLFF.

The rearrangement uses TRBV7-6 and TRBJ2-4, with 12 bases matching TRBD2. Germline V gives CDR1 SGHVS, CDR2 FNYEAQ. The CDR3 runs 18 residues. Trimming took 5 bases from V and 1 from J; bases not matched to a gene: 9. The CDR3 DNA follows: TGTGCCAGCAGCCCGTCTAGCGGGGGGGTGGGTGCCAAAAACATTCAGTACTTC. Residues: CASSPSSGGVGAKNIQYF.

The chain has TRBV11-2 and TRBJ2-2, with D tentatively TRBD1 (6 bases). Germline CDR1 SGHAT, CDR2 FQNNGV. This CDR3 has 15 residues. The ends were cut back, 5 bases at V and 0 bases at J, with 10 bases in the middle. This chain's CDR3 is CASSQGQSNTGELFF. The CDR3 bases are TGTGCCAGCAGCCAAGGACAGTCGAACACCGGGGAGCTGTTTTTT.